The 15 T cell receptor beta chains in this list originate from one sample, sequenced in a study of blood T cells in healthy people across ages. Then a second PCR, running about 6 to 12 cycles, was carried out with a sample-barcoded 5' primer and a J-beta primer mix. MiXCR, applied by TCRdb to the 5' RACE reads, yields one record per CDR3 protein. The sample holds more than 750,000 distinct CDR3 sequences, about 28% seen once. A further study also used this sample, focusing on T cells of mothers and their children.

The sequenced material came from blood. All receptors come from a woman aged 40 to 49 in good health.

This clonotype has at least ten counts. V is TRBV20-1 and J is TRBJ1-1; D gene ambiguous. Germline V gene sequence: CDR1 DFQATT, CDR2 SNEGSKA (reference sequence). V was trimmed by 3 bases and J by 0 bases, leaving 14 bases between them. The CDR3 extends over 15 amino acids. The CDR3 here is CSASGGARMNTEAFF. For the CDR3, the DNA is TGCAGTGCTAGTGGAGGAGCCCGTATGAACACTGAAGCTTTCTTT.

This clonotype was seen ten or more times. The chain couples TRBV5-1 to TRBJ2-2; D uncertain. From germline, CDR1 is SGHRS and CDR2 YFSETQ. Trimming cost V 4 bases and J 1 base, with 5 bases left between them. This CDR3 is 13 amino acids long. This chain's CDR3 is CASSPQNTGELFF. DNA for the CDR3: TGCGCCAGCAGCCCCCAGAACACCGGGGAGCTGTTTTTT. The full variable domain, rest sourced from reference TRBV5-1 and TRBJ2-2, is KAGVTQTPRYLIKTRGQQVTLSCSPISGHRSVSWYQQTPGQGLQFLFEYFSETQRNKGNFPGRFSGRQFSNSRSEMNVSTLELGDSALYLCASSPQNTGELFFGEGSRLTVL.

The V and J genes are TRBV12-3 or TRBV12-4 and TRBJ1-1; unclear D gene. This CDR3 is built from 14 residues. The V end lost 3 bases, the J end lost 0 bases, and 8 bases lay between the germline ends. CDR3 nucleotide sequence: TGTGCCAGCAGTTTCGCGAGCATGAACACTGAAGCTTTCTTT. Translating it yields CASSFASMNTEAFF.

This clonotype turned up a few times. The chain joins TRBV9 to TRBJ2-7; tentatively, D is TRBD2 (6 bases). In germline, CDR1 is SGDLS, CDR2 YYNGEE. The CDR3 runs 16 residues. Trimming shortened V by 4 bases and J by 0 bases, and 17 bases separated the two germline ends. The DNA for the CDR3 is TGTGCCAGCAGCTCTCACCGGGACTCCCTCTCCTACGAGCAGTACTTC. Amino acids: CASSSHRDSLSYEQYF.

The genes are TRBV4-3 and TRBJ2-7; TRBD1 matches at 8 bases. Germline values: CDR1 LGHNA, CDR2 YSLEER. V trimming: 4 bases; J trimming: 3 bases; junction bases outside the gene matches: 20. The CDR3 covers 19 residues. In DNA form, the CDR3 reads TGCGCCAGCAGCCGAGATACTGGACAGGGTCTAGTTGTCGGCTACGAGCAGTACTTC. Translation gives CASSRDTGQGLVVGYEQYF.

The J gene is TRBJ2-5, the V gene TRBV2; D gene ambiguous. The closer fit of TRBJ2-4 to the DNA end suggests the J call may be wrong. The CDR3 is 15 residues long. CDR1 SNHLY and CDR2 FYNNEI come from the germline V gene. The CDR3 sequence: CASSEEGRGMNIQYF. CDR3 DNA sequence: TGTGCCAGCAGTGAAGAAGGACGCGGAATGAACATTCAGTACTTC.

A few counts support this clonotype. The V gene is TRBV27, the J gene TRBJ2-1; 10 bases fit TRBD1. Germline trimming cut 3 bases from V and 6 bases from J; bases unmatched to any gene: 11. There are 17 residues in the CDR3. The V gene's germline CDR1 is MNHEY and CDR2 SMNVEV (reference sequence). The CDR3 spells CASSFSVGQGTVNEQFF. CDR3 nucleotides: TGTGCCAGCAGTTTTTCGGTGGGACAGGGGACTGTCAATGAGCAGTTCTTC.

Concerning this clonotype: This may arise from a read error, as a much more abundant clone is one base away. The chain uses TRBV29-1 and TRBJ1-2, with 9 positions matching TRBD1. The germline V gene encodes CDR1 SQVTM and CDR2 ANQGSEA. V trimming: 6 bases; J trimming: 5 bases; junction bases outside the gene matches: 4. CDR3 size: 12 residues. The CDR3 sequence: CSVSDRGYGYTF. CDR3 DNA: TGCAGCGTCTCGGACAGGGGATATGGCTACACCTTC.

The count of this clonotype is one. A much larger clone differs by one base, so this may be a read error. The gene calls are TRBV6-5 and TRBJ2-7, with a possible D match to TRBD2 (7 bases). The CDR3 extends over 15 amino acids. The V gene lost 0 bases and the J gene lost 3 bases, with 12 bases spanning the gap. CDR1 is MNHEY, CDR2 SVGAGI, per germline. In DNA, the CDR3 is TGTGCCAGCAGTTACTCCATGGGGGGGCGCTACGAGCAGTACTTC. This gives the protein CASSYSMGGRYEQYF.

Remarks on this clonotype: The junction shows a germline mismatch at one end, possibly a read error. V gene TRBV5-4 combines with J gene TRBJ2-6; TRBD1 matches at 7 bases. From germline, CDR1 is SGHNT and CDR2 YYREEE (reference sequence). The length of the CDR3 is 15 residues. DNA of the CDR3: TGTGCCAGCAGCTTACAGGGGCCTGGGGCCAACGTCCCGACTTTC. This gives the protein CASSLQGPGANVPTF.

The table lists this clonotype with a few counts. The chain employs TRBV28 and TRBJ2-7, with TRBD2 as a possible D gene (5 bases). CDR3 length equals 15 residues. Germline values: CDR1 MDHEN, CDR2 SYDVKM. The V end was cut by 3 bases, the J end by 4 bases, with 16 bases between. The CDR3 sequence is CASSLAAGGQYEQYF. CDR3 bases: TGTGCCAGCAGTTTGGCCGCCGGCGGGCAGTACGAGCAGTACTTC. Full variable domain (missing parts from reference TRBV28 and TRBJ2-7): DVKVTQSSRYLVKRTGEKVFLECVQDMDHENMFWYRQDPGLGLRLIYFSYDVKMKEKGDIPEGYSVSREKKERFSLILESASTNQTSMYLCASSLAAGGQYEQYFGPGTRLTVT.

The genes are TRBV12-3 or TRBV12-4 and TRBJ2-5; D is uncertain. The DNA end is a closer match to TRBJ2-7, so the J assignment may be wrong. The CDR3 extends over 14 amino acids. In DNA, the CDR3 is TGTGCCAGCAGTTTAGCGGTAACCCCTTCCGAGCAGTACTTC. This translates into CASSLAVTPSEQYF.

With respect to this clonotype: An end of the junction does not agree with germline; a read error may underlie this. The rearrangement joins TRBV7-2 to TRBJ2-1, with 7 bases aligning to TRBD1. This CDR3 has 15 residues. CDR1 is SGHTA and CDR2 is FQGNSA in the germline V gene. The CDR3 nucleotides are TGTGCCAGCAGCTTATCCGGGACAGTGAACAAGGAGCAGTTCTTC. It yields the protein CASSLSGTVNKEQFF.

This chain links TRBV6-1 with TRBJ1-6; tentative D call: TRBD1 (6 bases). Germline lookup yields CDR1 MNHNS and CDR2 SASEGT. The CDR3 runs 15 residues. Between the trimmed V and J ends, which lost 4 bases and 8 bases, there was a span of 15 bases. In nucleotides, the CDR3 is TGTGCCAGCAGTGTTGGGGGCGCCGGGGATTCACCCCTCCACTTT. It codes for CASSVGGAGDSPLHF.

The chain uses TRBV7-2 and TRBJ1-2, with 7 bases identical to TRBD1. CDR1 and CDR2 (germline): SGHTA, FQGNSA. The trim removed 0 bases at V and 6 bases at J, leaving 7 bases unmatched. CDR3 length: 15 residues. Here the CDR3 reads CASSLALGQFHGYTF. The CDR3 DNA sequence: TGTGCCAGCAGCTTAGCGTTGGGACAGTTTCATGGCTACACCTTC.